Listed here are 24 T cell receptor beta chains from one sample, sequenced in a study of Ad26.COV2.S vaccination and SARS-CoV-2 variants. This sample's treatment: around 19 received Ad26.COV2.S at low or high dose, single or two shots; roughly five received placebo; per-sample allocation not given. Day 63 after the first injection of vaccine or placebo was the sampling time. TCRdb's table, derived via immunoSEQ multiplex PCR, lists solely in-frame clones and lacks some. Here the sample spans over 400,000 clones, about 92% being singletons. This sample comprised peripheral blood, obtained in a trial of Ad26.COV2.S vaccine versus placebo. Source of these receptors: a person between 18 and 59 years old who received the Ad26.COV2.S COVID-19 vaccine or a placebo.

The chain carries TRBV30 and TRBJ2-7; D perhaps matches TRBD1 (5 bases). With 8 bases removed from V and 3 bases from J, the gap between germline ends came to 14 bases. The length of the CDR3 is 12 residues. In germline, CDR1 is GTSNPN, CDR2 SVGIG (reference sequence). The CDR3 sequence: CATEGAVYEQYF. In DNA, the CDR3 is TGTGCCACCGAAGGGGCGGTCTACGAGCAGTACTTC.

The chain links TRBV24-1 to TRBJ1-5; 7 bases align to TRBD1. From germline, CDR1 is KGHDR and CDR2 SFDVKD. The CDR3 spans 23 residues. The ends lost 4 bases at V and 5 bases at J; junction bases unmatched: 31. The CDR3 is CATSERGANRKQIRGVVDQPQHF. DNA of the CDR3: TGTGCCACCAGTGAACGAGGGGCGAACCGAAAACAAATCAGGGGGGTGGTGGATCAGCCCCAGCATTTT.

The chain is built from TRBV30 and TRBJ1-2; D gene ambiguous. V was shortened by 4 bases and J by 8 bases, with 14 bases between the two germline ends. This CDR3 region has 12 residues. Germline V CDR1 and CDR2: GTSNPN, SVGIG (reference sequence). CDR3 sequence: CAWTMGSGGYTF. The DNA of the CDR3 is TGTGCCTGGACGATGGGGTCTGGCGGCTACACCTTC. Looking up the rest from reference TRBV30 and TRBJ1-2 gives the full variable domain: SQTIHQWPATLVQPVGSPLSLECTVEGTSNPNLYWYRQAAGRGLQLLFYSVGIGQISSEVPQNLSASRPQDRQFILSSKKLLLSDSGFYLCAWTMGSGGYTFGSGTRLTVV.

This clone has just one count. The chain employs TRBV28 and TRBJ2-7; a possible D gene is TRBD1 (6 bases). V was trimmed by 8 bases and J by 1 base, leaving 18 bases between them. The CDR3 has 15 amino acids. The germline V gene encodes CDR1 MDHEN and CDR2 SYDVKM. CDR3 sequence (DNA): TGTGCCAGCCGTGGGGTCAGGGGCCAATCCTACGAGCAGTACTTC. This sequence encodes CASRGVRGQSYEQYF.

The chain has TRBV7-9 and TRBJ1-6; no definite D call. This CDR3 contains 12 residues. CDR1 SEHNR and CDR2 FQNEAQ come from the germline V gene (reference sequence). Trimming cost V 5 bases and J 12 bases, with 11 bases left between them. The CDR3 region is CASSPDTGPLHF. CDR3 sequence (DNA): TGTGCCAGCAGCCCCGACACGGGACCCCTCCACTTT.

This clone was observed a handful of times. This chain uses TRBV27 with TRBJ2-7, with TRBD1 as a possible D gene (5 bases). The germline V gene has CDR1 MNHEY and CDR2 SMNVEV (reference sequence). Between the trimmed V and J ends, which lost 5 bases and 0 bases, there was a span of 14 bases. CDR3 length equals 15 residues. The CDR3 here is CASSVYDRVSYEQYF. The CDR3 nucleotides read TGTGCCAGCAGTGTCTACGACAGAGTCTCCTACGAGCAGTACTTC.

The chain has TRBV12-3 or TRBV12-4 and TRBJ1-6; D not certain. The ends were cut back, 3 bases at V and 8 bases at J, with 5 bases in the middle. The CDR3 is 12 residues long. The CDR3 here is CASSFGHSPLHF. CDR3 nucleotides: TGTGCCAGCAGTTTCGGACATTCACCCCTCCACTTT.

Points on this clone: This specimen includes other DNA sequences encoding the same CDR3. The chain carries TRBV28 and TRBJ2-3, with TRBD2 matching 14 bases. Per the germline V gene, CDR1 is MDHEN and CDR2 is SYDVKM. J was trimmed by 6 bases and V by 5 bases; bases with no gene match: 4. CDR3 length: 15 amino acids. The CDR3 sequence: CASSRTSGRTDTQYF. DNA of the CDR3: TGTGCCAGCAGTCGGACTAGCGGGAGGACCGATACGCAGTATTTT.

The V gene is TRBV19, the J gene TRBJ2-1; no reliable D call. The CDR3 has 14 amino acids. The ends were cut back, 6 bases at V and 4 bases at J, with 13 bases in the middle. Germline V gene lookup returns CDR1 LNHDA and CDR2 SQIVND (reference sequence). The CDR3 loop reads CASSFRREYNEQFF. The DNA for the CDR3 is TGTGCCAGTAGCTTCAGACGAGAATACAATGAGCAGTTCTTC.

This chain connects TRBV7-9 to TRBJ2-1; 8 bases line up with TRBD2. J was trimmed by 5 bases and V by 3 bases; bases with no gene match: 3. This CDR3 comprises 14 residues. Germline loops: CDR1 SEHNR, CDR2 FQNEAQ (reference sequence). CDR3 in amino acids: CASSFTSGHNEQFF. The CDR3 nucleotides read TGTGCCAGCAGCTTCACTAGCGGTCACAATGAGCAGTTCTTC.

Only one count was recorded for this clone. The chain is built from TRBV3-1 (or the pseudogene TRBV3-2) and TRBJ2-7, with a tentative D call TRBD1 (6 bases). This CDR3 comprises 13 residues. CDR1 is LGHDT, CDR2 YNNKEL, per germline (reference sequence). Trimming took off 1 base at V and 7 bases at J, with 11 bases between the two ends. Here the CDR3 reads CASSQGTGLEQYF. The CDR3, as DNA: TGTGCCAGCAGCCAAGGTACAGGGCTAGAGCAGTACTTC.

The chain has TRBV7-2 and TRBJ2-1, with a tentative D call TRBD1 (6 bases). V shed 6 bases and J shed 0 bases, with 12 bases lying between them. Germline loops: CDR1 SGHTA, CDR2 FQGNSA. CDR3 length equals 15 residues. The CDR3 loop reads CASRFRGSSYNEQFF. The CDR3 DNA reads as TGTGCCAGCAGATTCAGGGGTAGCTCCTACAATGAGCAGTTCTTC. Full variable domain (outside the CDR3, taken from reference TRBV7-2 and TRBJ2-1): GAGVSQSPSNKVTEKGKDVELRCDPISGHTALYWYRQSLGQGLEFLIYFQGNSAPDKSGLPSDRFSAERTGGSVSTLTIQRTQQEDSAVYLCASRFRGSSYNEQFFGPGTRLTVL.

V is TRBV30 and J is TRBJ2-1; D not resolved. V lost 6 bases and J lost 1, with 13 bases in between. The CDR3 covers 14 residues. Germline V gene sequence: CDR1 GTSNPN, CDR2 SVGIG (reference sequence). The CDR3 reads CACTPGPSYNEQFF. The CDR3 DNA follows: TGTGCCTGTACACCGGGTCCGTCCTACAATGAGCAGTTCTTC.

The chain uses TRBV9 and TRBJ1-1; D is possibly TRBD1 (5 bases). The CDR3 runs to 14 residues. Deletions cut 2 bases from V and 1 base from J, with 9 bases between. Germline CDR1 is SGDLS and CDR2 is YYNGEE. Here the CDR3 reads CASSVLDRNTEAFF. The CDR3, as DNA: TGTGCCAGCAGCGTTCTAGACAGGAACACTGAAGCTTTCTTT.

The CDR3: CASREDTQIRNQPQHF. DNA for the CDR3: TGTGCCAGCCGCGAAGACACCCAGATCCGCAATCAGCCCCAGCATTTT. The J gene is TRBJ1-5, the V gene TRBV19, with unresolved D. V lost 9 bases and J lost 2, with 20 bases in between. Germline CDR1 and CDR2: LNHDA and SQIVND (reference sequence). The CDR3 length is 16 residues.

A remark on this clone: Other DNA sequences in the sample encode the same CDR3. The CDR3 DNA follows: TGTGCCAGCAGACGGGACAGCTACGAGCAGTACTTC. Its translation is CASRRDSYEQYF. The chain combines TRBV6-5 with TRBJ2-7, with 7 bases identical to TRBD1. Germline-derived CDR1 and CDR2 are MNHEY and SVGAGI. The CDR3 runs to 12 residues. V gave up 6 bases and J gave up 3 bases; unmatched junction bases: 2.

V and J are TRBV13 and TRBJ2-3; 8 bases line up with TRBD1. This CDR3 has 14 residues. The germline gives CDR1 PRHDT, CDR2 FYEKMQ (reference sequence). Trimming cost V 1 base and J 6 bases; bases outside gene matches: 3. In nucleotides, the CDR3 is TGTGCCAGCAGCTTAGACAGGGGGACCGATACGCAGTATTTT. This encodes CASSLDRGTDTQYF.

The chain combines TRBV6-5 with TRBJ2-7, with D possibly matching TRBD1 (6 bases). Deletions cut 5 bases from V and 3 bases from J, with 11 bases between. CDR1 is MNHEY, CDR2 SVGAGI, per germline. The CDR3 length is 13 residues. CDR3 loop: CASSQPDSYEQYF. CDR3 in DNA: TGTGCCAGCAGTCAACCGGACAGCTACGAGCAGTACTTC.

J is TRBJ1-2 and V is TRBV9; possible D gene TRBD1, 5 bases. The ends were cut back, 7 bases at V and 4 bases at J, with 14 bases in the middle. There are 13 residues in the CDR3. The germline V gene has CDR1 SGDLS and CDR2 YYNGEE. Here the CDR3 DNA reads TGTGCCAGCGTATCAGGGATGGGCTATGGCTACACCTTC. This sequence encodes CASVSGMGYGYTF.

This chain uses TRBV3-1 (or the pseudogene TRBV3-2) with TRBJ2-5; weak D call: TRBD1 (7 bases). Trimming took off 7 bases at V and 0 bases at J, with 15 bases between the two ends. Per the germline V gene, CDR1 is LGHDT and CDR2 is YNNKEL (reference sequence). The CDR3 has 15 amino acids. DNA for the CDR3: TGTGCCAGCAAGTCCCGGGGGACAGACCAAGAGACCCAGTACTTC. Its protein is CASKSRGTDQETQYF.

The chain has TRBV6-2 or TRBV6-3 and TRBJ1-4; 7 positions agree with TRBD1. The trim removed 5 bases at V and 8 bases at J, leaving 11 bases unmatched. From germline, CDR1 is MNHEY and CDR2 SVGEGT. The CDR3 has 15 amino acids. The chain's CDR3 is CASSTWDSGREKLFF. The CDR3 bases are TGTGCCAGCAGTACCTGGGACAGCGGGCGCGAAAAACTGTTTTTT.

CDR3 loop: CASSSSGHTTDTQYF. In DNA, the CDR3 is TGTGCCAGCAGCTCGTCGGGACATACCACAGATACGCAGTATTTT. The chain links TRBV11-3 to TRBJ2-3, with D possibly TRBD1 on 6 matching bases. Germline V gene sequence: CDR1 SGHNT, CDR2 YENEEA. The CDR3 sequence is 15 residues long. V shed 4 bases and J shed 2 bases, with 13 bases lying between them.

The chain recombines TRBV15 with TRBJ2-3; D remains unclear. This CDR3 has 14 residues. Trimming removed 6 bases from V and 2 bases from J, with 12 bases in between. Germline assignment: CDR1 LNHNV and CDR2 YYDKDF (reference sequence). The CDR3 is CATSRSTYTDTQYF. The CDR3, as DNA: TGTGCCACCAGTCGTTCAACCTACACAGATACGCAGTATTTT.

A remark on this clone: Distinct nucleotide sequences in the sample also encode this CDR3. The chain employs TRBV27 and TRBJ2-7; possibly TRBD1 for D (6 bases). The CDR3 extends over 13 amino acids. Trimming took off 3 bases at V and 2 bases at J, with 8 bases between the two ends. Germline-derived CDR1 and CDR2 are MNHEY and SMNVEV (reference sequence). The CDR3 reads CASSLGTTYEQYF. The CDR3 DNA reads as TGTGCCAGCAGTTTGGGGACAACCTACGAGCAGTACTTC.